Below are 32 T cell receptor beta chains sequenced from a single sample in a study of T-cell reconstitution after alpha-beta-depleted transplantation in children (dated by TCRdb to about 2016). Libraries came from PCR. The sequencing machine was an Illumina HiSeq 2500. TCR libraries were prepared with molecular barcoding, using unique molecular identifiers to normalize TCRbeta repertoire quantification. TCRdb reprocessing: public reads trimmed at Q25 with fastp, clones called with MiXCR, in-frame beta chains kept. Every entry covers one CDR3 protein and lists the most common genes and DNA from its rows. The sample has roughly 16,000 distinct CDR3 sequences on record, 9.5% to 15% of them singletons. The ten biggest clones cover about 72% of the sample. This specimen's treatment or condition label, interpreted: allogeneic hematopoietic cell transplantation with graft depleted of TCRalphabeta T cells and CD19 B cells.

Sequences were derived from PBMCs, mostly from graft donor cells, sampled 180 days after TCRalphabeta/CD19-depleted stem cell transplant. Every receptor here comes from a boy in the first two years of life who had a stem cell transplant for Wiskott-Aldrich syndrome, so the T cells may come from the graft donor.

This clonotype came up many times. The genes are TRBV4-2 and TRBJ2-5; D uncertain. The V end was cut by 6 bases, the J end by 5 bases, with 10 bases between. Germline V gene lookup returns CDR1 LGHNA and CDR2 YNFKEQ. This CDR3 region has 12 residues. The CDR3 DNA sequence: TGTGCCAGCAGTAGGAGTTTGGAGACCCAGTACTTC. It yields the protein CASSRSLETQYF.

This chain connects TRBV11-1 to TRBJ2-7, with 8 bases identical to TRBD1. This CDR3 comprises 18 residues. The V and J ends lost 3 bases and 3 bases, in that order; junction bases with no gene match: 16. Looked up from germline, CDR1 is SGHAT and CDR2 is FQDESV (reference sequence). The CDR3 sequence: CASSFRPKAGQGFYEQYF. The CDR3 bases are TGTGCCAGCAGCTTCCGACCCAAAGCCGGACAGGGATTCTACGAGCAGTACTTC. Combining the CDR3 with reference TRBV11-1 and TRBJ2-7 gives the whole variable domain EAEVAQSPRYKITEKSQAVAFWCDPISGHATLYWYRQILGQGPELLVQFQDESVVDDSQLPKDRFSAERLKGVDSTLKIQPAELGDSAMYLCASSFRPKAGQGFYEQYFGPGTRLTVT.

The chain joins TRBV2 to TRBJ1-6; a possible D gene is TRBD1 (5 bases). V gave up 8 bases and J gave up 6 bases, with 14 bases separating them. Germline assignment: CDR1 SNHLY and CDR2 FYNNEI. This CDR3 comprises 14 residues. The DNA of the CDR3 is TGTGCCAGCGGGTCGGACACGGGTAATTCACCCCTCCACTTT. Amino acids: CASGSDTGNSPLHF.

This clonotype was detected ten times or more. J is TRBJ2-1 and V is TRBV3-1; no firm D call. Between the trimmed V and J ends, which lost 4 bases and 6 bases, there was a span of 4 bases. CDR3 length equals 11 residues. The germline V gene encodes CDR1 LGHDT and CDR2 YNNKEL (reference sequence). The CDR3 nucleotides read TGTGCCAGCAGCCGTTCCAATGAGCAGTTCTTC. Its translation is CASSRSNEQFF.

The chain uses TRBV11-2 and TRBJ1-3; tentatively, D is TRBD1 (6 bases). This CDR3 has 15 amino acids. Germline assignment: CDR1 SGHAT and CDR2 FQNNGV. Between the trimmed V and J ends, which lost 5 bases and 2 bases, there was a span of 13 bases. CDR3 protein: CASSPDRTAGNTIYF. CDR3 bases: TGTGCCAGCAGCCCTGACCGGACAGCTGGAAACACCATATATTTT.

The CDR3 here is CASSRQGPMVAQYF. Here the CDR3 DNA reads TGTGCCAGCAGCAGACAGGGGCCTATGGTGGCCCAGTACTTC. The chain is built from TRBV3-1 and TRBJ2-5; 8 bases are a match to TRBD1. CDR3 size: 14 residues. The germline V gene encodes CDR1 LGHDT and CDR2 YNNKEL (reference sequence). V dropped 5 bases and J dropped 9; count of bases not matched to a gene: 11.

The chain has TRBV6-1 and TRBJ1-3; maybe TRBD1 (6 bases). The CDR3 runs 14 residues. Per the germline V gene, CDR1 is MNHNS and CDR2 is SASEGT. Trimming pared 6 bases from V and 4 bases from J, leaving 13 bases between. The CDR3 reads CASRQGGAGNTIYF. In DNA, the CDR3 is TGTGCCAGCAGACAGGGAGGGGCGGGAAACACCATATATTTT.

The chain has TRBV28 and TRBJ1-5; D perhaps matches TRBD1 (6 bases). Germline lookup yields CDR1 MDHEN and CDR2 SYDVKM. V gave up 5 bases and J gave up 2 bases, with 16 bases separating them. CDR3 length: 16 amino acids. CDR3 nucleotide sequence: TGTGCCAGCAGTACCGAAGGGGCAGGGGGCAATCAGCCCCAGCATTTT. Its protein is CASSTEGAGGNQPQHF.

Sample share makes this clonotype medium-sized. The CDR3 spells CASSRSGHPNEQFF. CDR3 sequence (DNA): TGCGCCAGCAGTAGGTCCGGCCATCCCAATGAGCAGTTCTTC. V gene TRBV5-1 combines with J gene TRBJ2-1; no definite D call. CDR1 SGHRS and CDR2 YFSETQ come from the germline V gene. The CDR3 is made up of 14 amino acids. The germline V and J ends were trimmed by 5 bases and 6 bases, with 15 bases remaining between them.

V is TRBV6-1 and J is TRBJ2-7; 11 bases match TRBD2. The CDR3 is made up of 15 amino acids. Germline-derived CDR1 and CDR2 are MNHNS and SASEGT. With V trimmed by 7 bases and J by 0 bases, 5 bases remained unmatched. The CDR3 DNA is TGTGCCAGCACCCGACTAGCGGGATTCTCCTACGAGCAGTACTTC. This translates into CASTRLAGFSYEQYF.

At least ten counts were recorded for this clonotype. The chain combines TRBV28 with TRBJ1-1, with TRBD1 as a possible D gene (6 bases). The germline CDR1 and CDR2 sequences are MDHEN and SYDVKM. Trimming cost V 10 bases and J 3 bases, with 15 bases left between them. The CDR3 is 13 residues long. CDR3 residues: CATLWAGDTEAFF. CDR3 in DNA: TGTGCCACCCTTTGGGCAGGGGACACTGAAGCTTTCTTT.

This clonotype was observed a few times. The V call is TRBV9, the J call TRBJ2-7; D is ambiguous. Trimming removed 0 bases at V and 0 bases at J, with 4 bases between. This CDR3 spans 13 amino acids. Germline V CDR1 and CDR2: SGDLS, YYNGEE. CDR3 protein: CASSVGLSYEQYF. The CDR3 nucleotides read TGTGCCAGCAGCGTAGGACTCTCCTACGAGCAGTACTTC.

This clonotype has a count of ten or more. No DNA is shown, since the ends of the CDR3 on it are uncertain; the CDR3 is the one TCRdb lists. This chain links TRBV19 with TRBJ1-2. Counting both end residues, the CDR3 totals 14 amino acids. The germline CDR1 and CDR2 sequences are LNHDA and SQIVND (reference sequence). The CDR3 loop is CASSNPPFAGGITF.

The chain links TRBV7-9 to TRBJ2-5, with D hard to call. Germline V gene sequence: CDR1 SEHNR, CDR2 FQNEAQ (reference sequence). CDR3 length equals 14 residues. V shed 2 bases and J shed 2 bases, with 9 bases lying between them. CDR3 amino acids: CASSLSIAQETQYF. The DNA of the CDR3 is TGTGCCAGCAGCTTATCAATCGCACAAGAGACCCAGTACTTC.

This clonotype was seen many times. V is TRBV12-3 or TRBV12-4 and J is TRBJ2-1; 8 bases agree with TRBD1. Germline trimming cut 4 bases from V and 6 bases from J; bases unmatched to any gene: 11. This CDR3 has 16 residues. This CDR3 reads CASSSRDRKTRNEQFF. DNA of the CDR3: TGTGCCAGCAGTTCCCGGGACAGGAAAACCCGCAATGAGCAGTTCTTC.

This chain joins TRBV30 and TRBJ2-1, with TRBD2 matching over 10 bases. The CDR3 length is 13 residues. V lost 8 bases to trimming and J lost 4 bases; unmatched junction nucleotides: 5. The germline V gene encodes CDR1 GTSNPN and CDR2 SVGIG (reference sequence). This CDR3 reads CAAASGGYNEQFF. The DNA of the CDR3 is TGTGCCGCTGCTAGCGGGGGTTACAATGAGCAGTTCTTC.

This clonotype was seen only a few times. This chain joins TRBV30 and TRBJ2-7, with 7 bases identical to TRBD1. Germline lookup yields CDR1 GTSNPN and CDR2 SVGIG (reference sequence). Unmatched junction bases numbered 4, after V lost 5 bases and J lost 3 bases. The CDR3 length is 12 residues. CDR3 in amino acids: CAWGDSLYEQYF. Here the CDR3 DNA reads TGTGCCTGGGGGGACAGCCTCTACGAGCAGTACTTC.

This clonotype occurred many times. The V and J genes are TRBV15 and TRBJ2-5; the D gene is possibly TRBD2 (5 bases). The germline CDR1 and CDR2 sequences are LNHNV and YYDKDF (reference sequence). Trimming cost V 3 bases and J 5 bases, with 19 bases left between them. This CDR3 is built from 16 residues. The CDR3 coding sequence is TGTGCCACCAGCAGGGGAGAGGTAGGGTTATTGGAGACCCAGTACTTC. Amino acid sequence: CATSRGEVGLLETQYF.

This clonotype showed up just a few times. The chain has TRBV12-3 or TRBV12-4 and TRBJ1-2; no clear D. The CDR3 is 12 amino acids. V shed 2 bases and J shed 5 bases, with 6 bases lying between them. CDR3 nucleotide sequence: TGTGCCAGCAGTTTATCCCGATATGGCTACACCTTC. Amino acids: CASSLSRYGYTF.

This clonotype turned up a few times. The gene calls are TRBV6-1 and TRBJ1-4, with 7 bases lining up with TRBD1. V gave up 6 bases and J gave up 4 bases; unmatched junction bases: 5. In germline, CDR1 is MNHNS, CDR2 SASEGT. The length of the CDR3 is 14 residues. CDR3 sequence: CASRTGTVNEKLFF. The CDR3 bases are TGTGCCAGCAGGACAGGGACAGTTAATGAAAAACTGTTTTTT.

This clonotype showed up just a few times. The chain recombines TRBV27 with TRBJ1-5; the D gene is possibly TRBD1 (5 bases). Germline assignment: CDR1 MNHEY and CDR2 SMNVEV (reference sequence). The CDR3 covers 14 residues. The V and J ends lost 8 bases and 12 bases respectively, with 23 bases between them. The CDR3 spells CASSTPGRDPVQHF. CDR3 DNA sequence: TGTGCCAGCTCCACCCCGGGACGGGACCCGGTCCAGCATTTT.

This clonotype was detected only a few times. The chain recombines TRBV11-2 with TRBJ2-3; weak D call: TRBD2 (7 bases). V shed 0 bases and J shed 2 bases, with 18 bases lying between them. CDR3 length: 18 amino acids. CDR1 is SGHAT and CDR2 is FQNNGV in the germline V gene. The CDR3 here is CASSLEGGLAEFTDTQYF. For the CDR3, the DNA is TGTGCCAGCAGCTTAGAGGGGGGGCTAGCGGAGTTCACAGATACGCAGTATTTT.

The rearrangement uses TRBV3-1 and TRBJ2-1; 9 nucleotides match TRBD2. The CDR3 consists of 17 residues. V lost 1 base and J lost 5; bases outside the gene matches: 9. CDR1 and CDR2 (germline): LGHDT, YNNKEL (reference sequence). CDR3 sequence reads: CASSQAPGASGNNEQFF. CDR3 DNA sequence: TGTGCCAGCAGCCAAGCCCCCGGGGCTAGCGGGAACAATGAGCAGTTCTTC.

Many counts were recorded for this clonotype. The V call is TRBV4-1, the J call TRBJ2-5, with 8 bases matching TRBD1. The CDR3 consists of 19 residues. CDR1 is MGHRA, CDR2 YSYEKL, per germline. The V segment lost 1 base and the J segment 2 bases; nucleotides outside the gene matches: 15. The CDR3 loop is CASSQVSVIRGRQQETQYF. CDR3 DNA sequence: TGCGCCAGCAGCCAAGTGTCGGTGATCAGGGGGCGCCAACAAGAGACCCAGTACTTC.

This clonotype was observed a few times. V gene TRBV27 combines with J gene TRBJ2-7, with D possibly being TRBD2 (5 bases). CDR3 length: 12 amino acids. CDR1 is MNHEY and CDR2 is SMNVEV in the germline V gene (reference sequence). The V end lost 5 bases, the J end lost 3 bases, and 8 bases lay between the germline ends. For the CDR3, the DNA is TGTGCCAGCAGTCCCGGAGGCTACGAGCAGTACTTC. Residues: CASSPGGYEQYF.

The chain has TRBV20-1 and TRBJ2-3; TRBD2 matches 8 bases. The CDR3 has 15 amino acids. V lost 3 bases and J lost 4; bases outside the gene matches: 9. CDR1 DFQATT and CDR2 SNEGSKA come from the germline V gene (reference sequence). The CDR3 nucleotides are TGCAGTGCTAGCCCGCCCAGCGGGAGAGCAGATACGCAGTATTTT. Its translation: CSASPPSGRADTQYF.

This clonotype was counted at least ten times. The rearrangement links TRBV4-1 to TRBJ1-6; 8 bases agree with TRBD1. V gave up 3 bases and J gave up 4 bases; unmatched junction bases: 5. The CDR3 sequence is 16 residues long. Germline V gene lookup returns CDR1 MGHRA and CDR2 YSYEKL. The CDR3 sequence: CASSHGQGAYNSPLHF. CDR3 DNA sequence: TGCGCCAGCAGCCATGGCCAGGGGGCTTATAATTCACCCCTCCACTTT.

The chain is built from TRBV7-9 and TRBJ2-3; no firm D call. V dropped 5 bases and J dropped 4 bases, with 4 bases sitting between them. CDR1 and CDR2 from the germline V gene are SEHNR and FQNEAQ (reference sequence). The CDR3 spans 11 residues. CDR3 DNA sequence: TGTGCCAGCAGCCCCGCAGATACGCAGTATTTT. Its protein is CASSPADTQYF.

This clonotype was counted many times. V and J are TRBV7-9 and TRBJ1-4, with TRBD1 identical over 10 bases. The CDR3 loop spans 16 amino acids. V trimming: 4 bases; J trimming: 7 bases; junction bases outside the gene matches: 9. Germline V CDR1 and CDR2: SEHNR, FQNEAQ (reference sequence). CDR3: CASSSPGQGIFEKLFF. CDR3 coding DNA: TGTGCCAGCAGCTCCCCGGGACAGGGGATTTTTGAAAAACTGTTTTTT.

This clonotype was seen repeatedly, ten times or more. The V gene is TRBV5-1, the J gene TRBJ2-1; 9 bases are a match to TRBD1. The germline CDR1 and CDR2 sequences are SGHRS and YFSETQ. There are 16 residues in the CDR3. The V and J ends lost 7 bases and 10 bases, in that order; junction bases with no gene match: 18. The CDR3 reads CASRYISGQGFYEQFF. As DNA, the CDR3 is TGCGCCAGCCGCTATATATCGGGACAGGGCTTTTACGAGCAGTTCTTC.

In its sample, this clonotype was seen a few times. This chain connects TRBV5-5 to TRBJ1-1; D unclear. Germline CDR1 and CDR2: SGHKS and YYEKEE (reference sequence). The CDR3 runs to 13 residues. Trimming took 4 bases from V and 4 from J, leaving 11 bases between them. The CDR3 bases are TGTGCCAGCAGCGATGGCCCCTTCACTGAAGCTTTCTTT. It encodes CASSDGPFTEAFF.

This clonotype was recorded a few times. The chain links TRBV5-1 to TRBJ1-5; perhaps TRBD1 as D (6 bases). Germline lookup yields CDR1 SGHRS and CDR2 YFSETQ. CDR3 length equals 16 residues. Trimming took 4 bases from V and 2 from J, leaving 16 bases between them. DNA for the CDR3: TGCGCCAGCAGCCCGGGACACTTTGGGGGCAATCAGCCCCAGCATTTT. Residues: CASSPGHFGGNQPQHF.